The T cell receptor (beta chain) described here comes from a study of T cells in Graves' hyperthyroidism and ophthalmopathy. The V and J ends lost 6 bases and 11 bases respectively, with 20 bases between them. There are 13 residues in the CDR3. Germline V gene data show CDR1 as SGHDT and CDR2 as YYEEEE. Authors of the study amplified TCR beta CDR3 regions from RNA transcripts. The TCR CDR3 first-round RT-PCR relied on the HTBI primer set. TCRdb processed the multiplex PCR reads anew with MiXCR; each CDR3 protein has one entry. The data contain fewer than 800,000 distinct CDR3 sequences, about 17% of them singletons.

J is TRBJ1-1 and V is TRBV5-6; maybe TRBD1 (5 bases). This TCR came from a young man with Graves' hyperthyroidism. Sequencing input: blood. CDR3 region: CASTVRDYGGAFF. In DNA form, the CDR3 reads TGTGCCAGCACCGTTCGGGACTATGGGGGGGCTTTCTTT. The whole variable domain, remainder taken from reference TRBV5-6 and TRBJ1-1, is DAGVTQSPTHLIKTRGQQVTLRCSPKSGHDTVSWYQQALGQGPQFIFQYYEEEERQRGNFPDRFSGHQFPNYSSELNVNALLLGDSALYLCASTVRDYGGAFFGQGTRLTVV.